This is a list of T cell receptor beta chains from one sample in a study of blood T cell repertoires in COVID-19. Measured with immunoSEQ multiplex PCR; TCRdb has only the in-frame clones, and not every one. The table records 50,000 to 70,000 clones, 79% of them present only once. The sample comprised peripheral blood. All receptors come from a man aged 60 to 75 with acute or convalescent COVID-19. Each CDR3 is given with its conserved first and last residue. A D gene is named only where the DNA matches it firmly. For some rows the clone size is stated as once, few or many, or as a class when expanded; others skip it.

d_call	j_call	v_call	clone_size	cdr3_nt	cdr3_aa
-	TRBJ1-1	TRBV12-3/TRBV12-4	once	TGTGCCAGCAGGCCCCTACGGAACACTGAAGCTTTCTTT	CASRPLRNTEAFF
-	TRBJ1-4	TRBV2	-	TGTGCCAGTCTCAGGACTATAAATGAAAAACTGTTTTTT	CASLRTINEKLFF
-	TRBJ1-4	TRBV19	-	TGTGCCAGTAACTACCGGGGGGCCGGTAATGAAAAACTGTTTTTT	CASNYRGAGNEKLFF
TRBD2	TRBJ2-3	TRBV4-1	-	TGCGCCAGCAGCCCCTTGGTGCGGGAGTTCCCAAGGGGAACGCAGTATTTT	CASSPLVREFPRGTQYF
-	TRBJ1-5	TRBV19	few	TGTGCCAGTAGTATAGATCAGAGAAGGGCCAGGGGTCAGCCCCAGCATTTT	CASSIDQRRARGQPQHF
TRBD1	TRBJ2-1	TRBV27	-	TGTGCCAGCAGTTTATTAAGGGGACAGGGGGACCACAATGAGCAGTTCTTC	CASSLLRGQGDHNEQFF
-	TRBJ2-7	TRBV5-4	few	TGTGCCAGCAGTCCAAAAGAGGGAGGCTACGAGCAGTACTTC	CASSPKEGGYEQYF
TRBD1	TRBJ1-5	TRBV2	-	TGTGCCAGCAGTGGGACAGGGTATCAGCCCCAGCATTTT	CASSGTGYQPQHF
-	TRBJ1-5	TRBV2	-	TGTGCCAGCAGTGAATGGGCCACCAATCAGCCCCAGCATTTT	CASSEWATNQPQHF
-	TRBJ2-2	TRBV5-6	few	TGTGCCAGCAGCAGTATAATACAGGGCGGCACCGGGGAGCTGTTTTTT	CASSSIIQGGTGELFF
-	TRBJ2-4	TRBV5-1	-	TGCGCCAGCAGCTTGGACAGGAGCAAAAACATTCAGTACTTC	CASSLDRSKNIQYF
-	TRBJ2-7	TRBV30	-	TGTGCCGGAAGGGAGGCCAGCTCCTACGAGCAGTACTTC	CAGREASSYEQYF
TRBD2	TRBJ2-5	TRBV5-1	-	TGCGCCAGCAGCCATTCACTAGCGGGAGGTGAGACCCAGTACTTC	CASSHSLAGGETQYF
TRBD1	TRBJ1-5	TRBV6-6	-	TGTGCCAGCAGTCGGACAGGGGGCTTAAGCAATCAGCCCCAGCATTTT	CASSRTGGLSNQPQHF
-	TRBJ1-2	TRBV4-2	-	TGTGCCAGCAGCCACACCTCGGCGGGGATAGGATATGGCTACACCTTC	CASSHTSAGIGYGYTF
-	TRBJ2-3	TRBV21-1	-	TGTGCCAGCAGCAAAGGGGGTTCAGGACTAACTACGCAGTATTTT	CASSKGGSGLTTQYF